Presented here are 32 T cell receptor beta chains from one specimen sequenced in a study of a mutant IDH1 vaccine in newly diagnosed glioma. Regarding time point: week 47, end of study. Vaccination comprised doses that each held 300 ug of mutant IDH1 20-mer peptide, plus topical imiquimod. Assay: immunoSEQ multiplex PCR; the TCRdb copy retains only in-frame clones and omits some. The data contain fewer than 85,000 clones, 75% to 85% of them singletons. Which antigens these TCRs recognize remains unknown. The specimen was PBMCs, collected from a glioma patient whose treatment included an IDH1 peptide vaccine. The receptors stem from a middle-aged man with glioma.

The chain combines TRBV4-1 with TRBJ2-1; D remains ambiguous. V was cut by 0 bases and J by 0 bases, with 9 bases left in between. This CDR3 is built from 16 residues. Looked up from germline, CDR1 is MGHRA and CDR2 is YSYEKL. The CDR3 protein is CASSQERDSSYNEQFF. The DNA for the CDR3 is TGCGCCAGCAGCCAAGAAAGGGATAGCTCCTACAATGAGCAGTTCTTC.

This clone was seen just once. The chain joins TRBV10-3 to TRBJ1-5; TRBD1 matches 8 bases. Germline values: CDR1 ENHRY, CDR2 SYGVKD. Trimming took 8 bases from V and 5 from J; bases not matched to a gene: 5. The CDR3 loop spans 13 amino acids. For the CDR3, the DNA is TGTGCCATCGGGGGCAGGGGGCATCAGCCCCAGCATTTT. This sequence encodes CAIGGRGHQPQHF.

The chain recombines TRBV6-5 with TRBJ1-5; D unresolved. Germline assignment: CDR1 MNHEY and CDR2 SVGAGI. CDR3 length equals 15 residues. The V end was cut by 7 bases, the J end by 0 bases, with 13 bases between. CDR3 amino acids: CASKEEPYSNQPQHF. In nucleotides, the CDR3 is TGTGCCAGCAAGGAGGAGCCCTATAGCAATCAGCCCCAGCATTTT.

The chain is built from TRBV5-5 and TRBJ2-5, with D unclear. Germline V CDR1 and CDR2: SGHKS, YYEKEE (reference sequence). V was shortened by 2 bases and J by 1 base, with 9 bases between the two germline ends. The CDR3 length is 14 residues. CDR3 sequence reads: CASSFRPSQETQYF. The CDR3 DNA is TGTGCCAGCAGCTTTCGACCGAGCCAAGAGACCCAGTACTTC.

The chain has TRBV4-3 and TRBJ2-5; D gene uncertain. Looked up from germline, CDR1 is LGHNA and CDR2 is YSLEER. The CDR3 extends over 15 amino acids. The germline V and J ends were trimmed by 9 bases and 1 base, with 18 bases remaining between them. DNA for the CDR3: TGCGCCAGATCCCTGTGGGGTCAGTCCCAAGAGACCCAGTACTTC. Translation gives CARSLWGQSQETQYF.

V usage is TRBV7-2 and J usage is TRBJ2-1, with 10 bases fitting TRBD1. The V segment lost 2 bases and the J segment 7 bases; nucleotides outside the gene matches: 11. This CDR3 contains 17 residues. In germline, CDR1 is SGHTA, CDR2 FQGNSA. Here the CDR3 DNA reads TGTGCCAGCAGCTTAAACTCCGGGACAGGGGACAGGAATGAGCAGTTCTTC. It codes for CASSLNSGTGDRNEQFF. Full variable domain (remainder filled in from reference TRBV7-2 and TRBJ2-1): GAGVSQSPSNKVTEKGKDVELRCDPISGHTALYWYRQSLGQGLEFLIYFQGNSAPDKSGLPSDRFSAERTGGSVSTLTIQRTQQEDSAVYLCASSLNSGTGDRNEQFFGPGTRLTVL.

The chain employs TRBV29-1 and TRBJ2-7; 8 positions agree with TRBD1. CDR3 length equals 12 residues. Germline-derived CDR1 and CDR2 are SQVTM and ANQGSEA. Trimming took 3 bases from V and 5 from J; bases not matched to a gene: 3. The CDR3 loop reads CSVETGEDEQYF. As DNA, the CDR3 is TGCAGCGTTGAGACAGGGGAGGACGAGCAGTACTTC.

The V and J genes are TRBV6-5 and TRBJ2-1, with D perhaps matching TRBD2 (5 bases). Germline CDR1 reads MNHEY; CDR2 reads SVGAGI. Trimming took 3 bases from V and 9 from J, leaving 15 bases between them. This CDR3 has 14 residues. The CDR3 spells CASSYPPRGGEQFF. The DNA of the CDR3 is TGTGCCAGCAGTTATCCCCCCCGGGGTGGTGAGCAGTTCTTC.

This chain joins TRBV9 and TRBJ2-1; 8 bases are a match to TRBD2. Germline V lookup: CDR1 SGDLS, CDR2 YYNGEE. V shed 1 base, J shed 4 bases, and the junction held 10 bases outside the gene matches. The CDR3 runs 17 residues. CDR3 DNA: TGTGCCAGCAGCGTATCTTGGCTTAGCGGGGTTTACAATGAGCAGTTCTTC. Protein product: CASSVSWLSGVYNEQFF.

A few counts support this clone. This chain joins TRBV5-1 and TRBJ1-1; no clear D. Trimming stripped 1 base from V and 1 base from J, with 8 bases between. The CDR3 covers 14 residues. Germline V gene lookup returns CDR1 SGHRS and CDR2 YFSETQ. For the CDR3, the DNA is TGCGCCAGCAGCTTGATATGGACGAACACTGAAGCTTTCTTT. Protein sequence: CASSLIWTNTEAFF.

V gene TRBV2 combines with J gene TRBJ1-5, with D unclear. CDR1 is SNHLY and CDR2 is FYNNEI in the germline V gene. V lost 7 bases, J lost 5 bases, and 15 bases lay in between. There are 14 residues in the CDR3. The CDR3 loop reads CASTRRTADQPQHF. The DNA of the CDR3 is TGTGCCAGCACTAGGAGAACTGCAGATCAGCCCCAGCATTTT.

V and J are TRBV28 and TRBJ1-5; maybe TRBD1 (5 bases). CDR1 and CDR2 from the germline V gene are MDHEN and SYDVKM. The CDR3 loop spans 13 amino acids. V was pared by 1 base and J by 6 bases, with 7 bases between. CDR3 bases: TGTGCCAGCAGTTTATTGGGGACTCAGCCCCAGCATTTT. Protein product: CASSLLGTQPQHF.

The chain employs TRBV27 and TRBJ2-3; the D gene is possibly TRBD2 (5 bases). The germline V gene has CDR1 MNHEY and CDR2 SMNVEV (reference sequence). V was trimmed by 4 bases and J by 2 bases, leaving 10 bases between them. CDR3 length: 14 amino acids. The CDR3 region is CASSWEWDTDTQYF. The DNA of the CDR3 is TGTGCCAGCAGTTGGGAGTGGGACACAGATACGCAGTATTTT.

The DNA of the CDR3 is TGTGCCAGCAGCCAAATTAGCGTGGCCGCCGTCTGGAGCAATCAGCCCCAGCATTTT. Its protein product is CASSQISVAAVWSNQPQHF. The V gene is TRBV7-8, the J gene TRBJ1-5; D gene uncertain. Trimming stripped 5 bases from V and 1 base from J, with 24 bases between. The CDR3 sequence is 19 residues long. The V gene's germline CDR1 is SGHVS and CDR2 FQNEAQ.

The chain couples TRBV6-5 to TRBJ2-7; D might be TRBD2 (6 bases). The germline V gene encodes CDR1 MNHEY and CDR2 SVGAGI. The CDR3 sequence is 14 residues long. Trimming took off 6 bases at V and 1 base at J, with 13 bases between the two ends. The CDR3, as DNA: TGTGCCAGCAGCCGGGGACTTTATTCCTACGAGCAGTACTTC. It encodes CASSRGLYSYEQYF.

The chain links TRBV4-1 to TRBJ2-5; TRBD1 is a possible D gene (6 bases). The CDR3 is made up of 14 amino acids. V lost 2 bases and J lost 3, with 10 bases in between. Germline-derived CDR1 and CDR2 are MGHRA and YSYEKL. CDR3 loop: CASSQQWTEETQYF. In DNA, the CDR3 is TGCGCCAGCAGCCAACAGTGGACAGAAGAGACCCAGTACTTC.

The chain carries TRBV27 and TRBJ2-3; possibly TRBD1 for D (5 bases). The length of the CDR3 is 12 residues. Trimming took 5 bases from V and 3 from J, leaving 6 bases between them. Germline V lookup: CDR1 MNHEY, CDR2 SMNVEV (reference sequence). CDR3 in DNA: TGTGCCAGCAGTAGGGGAACAGATACGCAGTATTTT. As protein: CASSRGTDTQYF.

The J gene is TRBJ2-5, the V gene TRBV11-2; tentative D call: TRBD2 (6 bases). Germline V gene lookup returns CDR1 SGHAT and CDR2 FQNNGV. Trimming pared 0 bases from V and 7 bases from J, leaving 12 bases between. This CDR3 spans 14 amino acids. CDR3 sequence reads: CASSLDGVGGTQYF. The CDR3 nucleotides read TGTGCCAGCAGCTTAGACGGCGTCGGGGGGACCCAGTACTTC.

V and J are TRBV10-3 and TRBJ1-6; 8 nucleotides agree with TRBD1. The CDR3 is 14 residues long. Germline CDR1 ENHRY, CDR2 SYGVKD. The V gene end was trimmed by 4 bases and the J gene end by 10 bases; junction bases not matched to a gene: 6. The CDR3 protein is CAISATGGISPLHF. The DNA for the CDR3 is TGTGCCATCAGTGCAACAGGGGGAATCTCACCCCTCCACTTT.

CDR3 region: CASSQGGRTDTQYF. CDR3 DNA sequence: TGCGCCAGCAGCCAAGGGGGTCGAACAGATACGCAGTATTTT. The rearrangement uses TRBV4-3 and TRBJ2-3, with D uncertain. CDR3 length: 14 residues. CDR1 and CDR2 (germline): LGHNA, YSLEER. V lost 1 base to trimming and J lost 3 bases, with 8 bases between them.

The chain has TRBV28 and TRBJ1-5; TRBD1 agrees at 7 bases. V lost 6 bases, J lost 13 bases, and 9 bases stayed unmatched. The CDR3 spans 12 residues. Per germline, CDR1 MDHEN and CDR2 SYDVKM. The CDR3 DNA sequence: TGTGCCAGCAGGACTAGACAGGGACCTCAGCATTTT. Amino acids: CASRTRQGPQHF.

The J gene is TRBJ2-2, the V gene TRBV2; TRBD1 or TRBD2 may be the D gene (6 bases each). The V gene lost 6 bases and the J gene lost 3 bases, with 14 bases spanning the gap. Germline assignment: CDR1 SNHLY and CDR2 FYNNEI. The CDR3 has 15 residues. In nucleotides, the CDR3 is TGTGCCAGCAGCCTGAGGGGGGCTGACACCGGGGAGCTGTTTTTT. It translates to CASSLRGADTGELFF.

The chain is built from TRBV6-1 and TRBJ2-5; 9 nucleotides agree with TRBD2. Germline values: CDR1 MNHNS, CDR2 SASEGT. The length of the CDR3 is 14 residues. After removal of 2 bases from V and 5 bases from J, the junction contained 3 bases not matched to a gene. The CDR3 DNA follows: TGTGCCAGCAGTGAACTAGCGGGAAGGGAGACCCAGTACTTC. Protein sequence: CASSELAGRETQYF.

J is TRBJ1-1 and V is TRBV5-4; D not certain. In germline, CDR1 is SGHNT, CDR2 YYREEE (reference sequence). The CDR3 has 13 amino acids. The germline V and J ends were trimmed by 1 base and 8 bases, with 12 bases remaining between them. The CDR3 DNA sequence: TGTGCCAGCAGCTTGAAGGTTTTCGAGGAAGCTTTCTTT. This encodes CASSLKVFEEAFF.

This clone was detected a few times. The chain links TRBV6-4 to TRBJ2-5, with TRBD2 as a possible D gene (6 bases). Trimming removed 3 bases at V and 7 bases at J, with 12 bases between. Germline CDR1 reads MRHNA; CDR2 reads SNTAGT. This CDR3 spans 13 amino acids. The CDR3 DNA is TGTGCCAGCAGTGAGGGAGGCTTGGGGACCCAGTACTTC. This codes for CASSEGGLGTQYF.

This clone showed up just a few times. V usage is TRBV7-2 and J usage is TRBJ1-1; no firm D call. V shed 2 bases and J shed 6 bases, with 10 bases lying between them. The germline V gene encodes CDR1 SGHTA and CDR2 FQGNSA. The CDR3 totals 13 residues. The CDR3 here is CASSLWRGAEAFF. Written as DNA, the CDR3 is TGTGCCAGCAGCTTATGGCGGGGAGCTGAAGCTTTCTTT.

This clone was picked up one time. V gene TRBV5-6 combines with J gene TRBJ2-3; D is tentatively TRBD1 or TRBD2 (7 bases each). Deletions cut 4 bases from V and 5 bases from J, with 11 bases between. Germline assignment: CDR1 SGHDT and CDR2 YYEEEE. The CDR3 extends over 13 amino acids. DNA of the CDR3: TGTGCCAGCAGCCCAGGGGGGGAAGATACGCAGTATTTT. Its translation: CASSPGGEDTQYF.

The genes are TRBV7-9 and TRBJ1-1; D remains unclear. The CDR3 consists of 14 residues. Trimming left V 1 base short and J 1 base short, with 7 bases between. The germline CDR1 and CDR2 sequences are SEHNR and FQNEAQ (reference sequence). DNA of the CDR3: TGTGCCAGCAGCTTAGTCCCGGGGAACACTGAAGCTTTCTTT. Residues: CASSLVPGNTEAFF.

V is TRBV6-5 and J is TRBJ1-6, with 8 bases that match TRBD1. This CDR3 is 14 amino acids long. Per the germline V gene, CDR1 is MNHEY and CDR2 is SVGAGI. Trimming cost V 5 bases and J 6 bases; bases outside gene matches: 3. The CDR3 nucleotides read TGTGCCAGCAGTCCCACAGGGGGTAATTCACCCCTCCACTTT. It yields the protein CASSPTGGNSPLHF.

The chain combines TRBV5-1 with TRBJ2-2; TRBD2 agrees at 8 bases. V lost 3 bases to trimming and J lost 1 base; unmatched junction nucleotides: 2. The CDR3 loop spans 15 amino acids. Germline values: CDR1 SGHRS, CDR2 YFSETQ. This CDR3 is CASSSAGGNTGELFF. DNA for the CDR3: TGCGCCAGCAGCTCGGCGGGGGGGAACACCGGGGAGCTGTTTTTT.

The rearrangement uses TRBV7-2 and TRBJ2-5, with D uncertain. Per germline, CDR1 SGHTA and CDR2 FQGNSA. Trimming stripped 1 base from V and 2 bases from J, with 5 bases between. The CDR3 covers 13 residues. DNA for the CDR3: TGTGCCAGCAGCTTAGTCCAACAAGAGACCCAGTACTTC. The encoded protein is CASSLVQQETQYF.

The chain links TRBV7-2 to TRBJ1-4; D uncertain. The CDR3 length is 12 residues. Trimming shortened V by 5 bases and J by 8 bases, and 9 bases separated the two germline ends. Germline loops: CDR1 SGHTA, CDR2 FQGNSA. The CDR3 region has the DNA TGTGCCAGCAGCGGCGGGAGGGAAAAACTGTTTTTT. Amino acid sequence: CASSGGREKLFF.